The 11 T cell receptor beta chains given below trace back to one sample, sequenced in a study of PD-L1 blockade in urothelial cancer. Assay used: immunoSEQ multiplex PCR; TCRdb lists only in-frame clones, some missing. The data hold about 32,000 clones, with roughly a third observed a single time. Sequencing used tumor tissue, obtained before atezolizumab (anti-PD-L1) treatment. The receptors were gathered from a man in his 60s with urothelial cancer.

The chain employs TRBV28 and TRBJ2-1, with 7 bases that match TRBD2. After removal of 5 bases from V and 7 bases from J, the junction contained 14 bases not matched to a gene. The CDR3 covers 16 residues. The germline V gene has CDR1 MDHEN and CDR2 SYDVKM. The CDR3 coding sequence is TGTGCCAGCAGTCTCGTCGGGACTACCAACGCTAATGAGCAGTTCTTC. It encodes CASSLVGTTNANEQFF.

The V call is TRBV12-5, the J call TRBJ1-3; 8 positions agree with TRBD1. The V gene's germline CDR1 is LGHNT and CDR2 FRNRAP. The CDR3 is 15 amino acids. Here the CDR3 reads CASQGAQYSGNTIYF. In DNA, the CDR3 is TGTGCCAGCCAGGGGGCCCAGTACTCTGGAAACACCATATATTTT.

This chain joins TRBV1 and TRBJ2-5; the table's D call, TRBD2, has no DNA check behind it. TRBV1 is a recognized pseudogene. This CDR3 is built from 13 residues. CDR3 amino acids: CTSRRRTGETQYF. For the CDR3, the DNA is TGCACCAGCAGACGGAGAACTGGGGAGACCCAGTACTTC.

This clone occurred a few times. The chain uses TRBV28 and TRBJ1-1; D is possibly TRBD1 (6 bases). The V and J ends lost 8 bases and 4 bases respectively, with 17 bases between them. Germline V lookup: CDR1 MDHEN, CDR2 SYDVKM. The CDR3 contains 14 residues. The CDR3 DNA reads TGTGCCAGCCTTACCACAGGGCTAGGCACTGAAGCTTTCTTT. This translates into CASLTTGLGTEAFF.

The chain uses TRBV28 and TRBJ2-4; no definite D call. This CDR3 comprises 14 residues. V dropped 2 bases and J dropped 0 bases, with 5 bases sitting between them. CDR1 is MDHEN and CDR2 is SYDVKM in the germline V gene. For the CDR3, the DNA is TGTGCCAGCAGTTTAGGGGTAGCCAAAAACATTCAGTACTTC. This sequence encodes CASSLGVAKNIQYF.

The rearrangement joins TRBV28 to TRBJ1-5; D gene uncertain. CDR1 is MDHEN, CDR2 SYDVKM, per germline. The CDR3 length is 13 residues. With 7 bases removed from V and 7 bases from J, the gap between germline ends came to 14 bases. CDR3 nucleotides: TGTGCCAGCACCTCCCGAGACCGGCAGCCCCAGCATTTT. It codes for CASTSRDRQPQHF.

This clone ranks as medium-sized. The chain has TRBV28 and TRBJ1-5; D is unclear. V was shortened by 1 base and J by 3 bases, with 10 bases between the two germline ends. The germline V gene has CDR1 MDHEN and CDR2 SYDVKM. The CDR3 covers 15 residues. The DNA for the CDR3 is TGTGCCAGCAGTTTATCCACCCGCGACAATCAGCCCCAGCATTTT. Protein product: CASSLSTRDNQPQHF.

CDR3 in DNA: TGTGCCAGCATGAGGGAGCGGGGAGTATCCTACGAGCAGTACTTC. This codes for CASMRERGVSYEQYF. V is TRBV6-8 and J is TRBJ2-7, with 7 bases aligning to TRBD2. Germline V gene lookup returns CDR1 MNHGY and CDR2 SAAAGT. This CDR3 has 15 amino acids. Trimming at V came to 7 bases and at J to 1 base, leaving 10 bases not matched to a gene.

The genes are TRBV6-1 and TRBJ1-2, with TRBD1 identical over 8 bases. Germline CDR1 and CDR2: MNHNS and SASEGT. This CDR3 is built from 15 residues. V shed 6 bases and J 4 bases; nucleotides not matched to a gene: 10. The CDR3 nucleotides are TGTGCCAGCAGCGAACCGGGACAGGCCATCTATGGCTACACCTTC. It yields the protein CASSEPGQAIYGYTF.

This chain uses TRBV4-1 with TRBJ1-5; no firm D call. The CDR3 is 14 residues long. Trimming left V 1 base short and J 5 bases short, with 9 bases between. Per the germline V gene, CDR1 is MGHRA and CDR2 is YSYEKL. The CDR3 coding sequence is TGCGCCAGCAGCCAAGTTCCCCATGATCAGCCCCAGCATTTT. Protein sequence: CASSQVPHDQPQHF.

There are a few counts of this clone. J is TRBJ2-3 and V is TRBV19; D is unclear. With 3 bases removed from V and 6 bases from J, the gap between germline ends came to 10 bases. Germline values: CDR1 LNHDA, CDR2 SQIVND (reference sequence). The CDR3 contains 13 residues. The CDR3 DNA follows: TGTGCCAGTAGTATTTACCTCCCCGATACGCAGTATTTT. Translation: CASSIYLPDTQYF.